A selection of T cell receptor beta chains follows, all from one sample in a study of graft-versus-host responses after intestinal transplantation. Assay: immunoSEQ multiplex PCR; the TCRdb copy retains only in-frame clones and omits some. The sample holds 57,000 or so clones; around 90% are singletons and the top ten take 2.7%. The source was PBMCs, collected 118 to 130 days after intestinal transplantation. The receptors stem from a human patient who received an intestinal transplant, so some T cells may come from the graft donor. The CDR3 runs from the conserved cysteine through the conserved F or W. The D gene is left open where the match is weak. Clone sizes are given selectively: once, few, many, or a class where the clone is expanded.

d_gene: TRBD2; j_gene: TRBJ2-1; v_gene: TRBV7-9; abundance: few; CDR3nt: TGTGCCAGCAGCTTAATGGGACTAGCGGGCTACAATGAGCAGTTCTTC; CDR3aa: CASSLMGLAGYNEQFF
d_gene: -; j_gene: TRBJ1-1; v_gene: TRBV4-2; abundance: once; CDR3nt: TGTGCCAGCAGCCAAGAAAGGTTCGGGGGTACTGAAGCTTTCTTT; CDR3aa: CASSQERFGGTEAFF
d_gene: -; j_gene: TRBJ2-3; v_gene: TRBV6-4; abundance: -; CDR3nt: TGTGCCAGCAGGCGGGACCCGAAGGGCTCAGATACGCAGTATTTT; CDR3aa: CASRRDPKGSDTQYF
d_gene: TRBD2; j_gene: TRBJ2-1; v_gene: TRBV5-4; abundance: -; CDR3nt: TGTGCCAGCAGCTTGGCCGGGGCTAGCGGGGCGTACAATGAGCAGTTCTTC; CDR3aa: CASSLAGASGAYNEQFF
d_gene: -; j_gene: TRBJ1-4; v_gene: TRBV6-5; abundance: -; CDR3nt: TGTGCCAGCAGTGGGACACAGGCAACTAATGAAAAACTGTTTTTT; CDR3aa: CASSGTQATNEKLFF
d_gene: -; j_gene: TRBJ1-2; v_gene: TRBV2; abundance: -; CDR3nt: TGTGCCAGCAGTGAGGCCCAGGGTCGGTATGGCTACACCTTC; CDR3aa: CASSEAQGRYGYTF
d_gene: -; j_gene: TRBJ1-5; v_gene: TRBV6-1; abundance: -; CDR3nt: TGTGCCAGCTCCCGGCAGGGAGGTCAGCCCCAGCATTTT; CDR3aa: CASSRQGGQPQHF
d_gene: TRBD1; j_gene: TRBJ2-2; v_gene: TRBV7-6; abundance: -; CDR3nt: TGTGCCAGCAGCTTATTACAGGGGGTCACCGGGGAGCTGTTTTTT; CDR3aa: CASSLLQGVTGELFF
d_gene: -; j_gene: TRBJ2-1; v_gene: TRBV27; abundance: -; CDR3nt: TGTGCCAGCAGTTTAGGCAATGAGCAGTTCTTC; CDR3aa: CASSLGNEQFF
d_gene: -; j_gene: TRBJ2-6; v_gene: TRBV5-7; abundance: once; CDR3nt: TGTGCCAGCAGCTTTTTTCTTGCGTACAAAAGTCGGGCCAACGTCCTGACTTTC; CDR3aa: CASSFFLAYKSRANVLTF
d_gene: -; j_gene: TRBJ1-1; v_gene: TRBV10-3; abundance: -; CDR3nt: TGTGCCCGTTCCAGGGGCCCGAACACTGAAGCTTTCTTT; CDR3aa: CARSRGPNTEAFF
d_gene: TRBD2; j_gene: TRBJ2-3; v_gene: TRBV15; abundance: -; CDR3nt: TGTGCCACCAGCAGACCGCTAGCGGGAGTAGCGGGGGAGACACACACAGATACGCAGTATTTT; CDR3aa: CATSRPLAGVAGETHTDTQYF
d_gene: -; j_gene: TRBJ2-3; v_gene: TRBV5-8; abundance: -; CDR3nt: TGTGCCAGCAGCTTGGTAGCAGATACGCAGTATTTT; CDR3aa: CASSLVADTQYF
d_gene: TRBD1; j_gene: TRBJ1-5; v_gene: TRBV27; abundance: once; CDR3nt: TGTGCCAGCACCCCAGGGGGGCAGACATATAGCAATCAGCCCCAGCATTTT; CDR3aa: CASTPGGQTYSNQPQHF
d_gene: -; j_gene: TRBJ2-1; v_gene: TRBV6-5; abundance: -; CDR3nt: TGTGCCAGCAGTTATCGACTAGACTACAATGAGCAGTTCTTC; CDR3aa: CASSYRLDYNEQFF
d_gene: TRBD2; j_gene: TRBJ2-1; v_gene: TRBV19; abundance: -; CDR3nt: TGTGCCAGTAGTATTATGACTAGCGGGAGTCTCTACAATGAGCAGTTCTTC; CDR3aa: CASSIMTSGSLYNEQFF
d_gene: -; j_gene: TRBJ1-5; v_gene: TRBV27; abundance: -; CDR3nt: TGTGCCAGCAGTTTAGAGGGACCCAATCAGCCCCAGCATTTT; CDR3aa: CASSLEGPNQPQHF
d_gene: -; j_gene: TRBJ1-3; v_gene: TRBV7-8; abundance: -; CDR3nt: TGTGCCAGCAGCTTACTACTTGGAAACACCATATATTTT; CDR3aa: CASSLLLGNTIYF
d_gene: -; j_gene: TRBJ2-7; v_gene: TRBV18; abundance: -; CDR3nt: TGTGCCAGCTCACCATGGGGGAGTGGCTACGAGCAGTACTTC; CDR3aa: CASSPWGSGYEQYF
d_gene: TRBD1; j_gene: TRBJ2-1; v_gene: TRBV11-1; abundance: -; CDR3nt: TGTGCCAGCAGCCAGGACAGGTCCAACAATGAGCAGTTCTTC; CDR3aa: CASSQDRSNNEQFF
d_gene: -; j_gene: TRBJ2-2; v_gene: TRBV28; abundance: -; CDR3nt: TGTGCCACCCTAAAACCAAGGGGAAAACGGAACGGGGAGCTGTTTTTT; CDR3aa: CATLKPRGKRNGELFF
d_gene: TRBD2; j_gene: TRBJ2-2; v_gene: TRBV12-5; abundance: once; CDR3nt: TGTGCTAGTGGTTTGGTACTTAGCGGGAGCGGGGAGCTGTTTTTT; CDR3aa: CASGLVLSGSGELFF
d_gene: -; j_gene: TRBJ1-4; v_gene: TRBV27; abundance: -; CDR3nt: TGTGCCAGCAGTTTATCATCGCGACACCGTAATGAAAAACTGTTTTTT; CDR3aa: CASSLSSRHRNEKLFF
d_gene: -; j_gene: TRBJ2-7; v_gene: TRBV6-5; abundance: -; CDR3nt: TGTGCCAGCAAACGGGCAGACGAGCAGTACTTC; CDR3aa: CASKRADEQYF
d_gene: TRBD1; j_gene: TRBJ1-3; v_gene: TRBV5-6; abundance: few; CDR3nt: TGTGCCAGCAGCCAACAGGGGGCTGGTGGAAACACCATATATTTT; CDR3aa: CASSQQGAGGNTIYF
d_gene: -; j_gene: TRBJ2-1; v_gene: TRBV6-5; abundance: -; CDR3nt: TGTGCCAGCAGTTCCTTCGACTCTTACAATGAGCAGTTCTTC; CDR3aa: CASSSFDSYNEQFF
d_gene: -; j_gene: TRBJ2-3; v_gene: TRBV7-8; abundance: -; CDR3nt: TGTGCCAGCAGCTTAGTTGGTCCGGTAGGCACAGATACGCAGTATTTT; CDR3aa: CASSLVGPVGTDTQYF
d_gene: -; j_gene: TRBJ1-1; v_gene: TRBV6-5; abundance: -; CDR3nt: TGTGCCAGCAGTTACTCGAGGGGGACTGAAGCTTTCTTT; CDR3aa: CASSYSRGTEAFF
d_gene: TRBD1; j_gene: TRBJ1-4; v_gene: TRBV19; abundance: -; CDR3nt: TGTGCCAGTAGTATAGGCCCCGGACAGGGGGGTAATGAAAAACTGTTTTTT; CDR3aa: CASSIGPGQGGNEKLFF
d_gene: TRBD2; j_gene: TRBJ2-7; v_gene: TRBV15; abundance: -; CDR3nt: TGTGCCACCAGCAGAGATCGGCGGGAGTCTGCCGAGCAGTACTTC; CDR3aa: CATSRDRRESAEQYF
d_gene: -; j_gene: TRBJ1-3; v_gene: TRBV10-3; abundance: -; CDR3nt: TGTGCCATCCAAACAACTGCGGGAGGAAACACCATATATTTT; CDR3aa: CAIQTTAGGNTIYF